This TCR beta chain was documented in a study of identifying expanded T cells in peripheral blood. Whole-study results and caveats: Over around two and four weeks, about 15 and 18 clones changed, versus around 1.1 between replicates.

This CDR3 region has 14 residues. In germline, CDR1 is SEHNR, CDR2 FQNEAQ (reference sequence). Trimming stripped 2 bases from V and 7 bases from J, with 12 bases between. Concerning this clone: Its specificity is unknown.

No infections or other immune events were documented during collection. Here immunoSEQ multiplex PCR was the method, and the copy in TCRdb shows in-frame clones only, minus some. This sample has over 90,000 clones, with approximately 90% found just once. The source is a person aged 18-69 years in good health. The sample consisted of blood. The rearrangement links TRBV7-9 to TRBJ2-1; D is undetermined. CDR3 protein: CASSLSFGKNEQFF. CDR3 bases: TGTGCCAGCAGCTTATCCTTTGGGAAGAATGAGCAGTTCTTC.